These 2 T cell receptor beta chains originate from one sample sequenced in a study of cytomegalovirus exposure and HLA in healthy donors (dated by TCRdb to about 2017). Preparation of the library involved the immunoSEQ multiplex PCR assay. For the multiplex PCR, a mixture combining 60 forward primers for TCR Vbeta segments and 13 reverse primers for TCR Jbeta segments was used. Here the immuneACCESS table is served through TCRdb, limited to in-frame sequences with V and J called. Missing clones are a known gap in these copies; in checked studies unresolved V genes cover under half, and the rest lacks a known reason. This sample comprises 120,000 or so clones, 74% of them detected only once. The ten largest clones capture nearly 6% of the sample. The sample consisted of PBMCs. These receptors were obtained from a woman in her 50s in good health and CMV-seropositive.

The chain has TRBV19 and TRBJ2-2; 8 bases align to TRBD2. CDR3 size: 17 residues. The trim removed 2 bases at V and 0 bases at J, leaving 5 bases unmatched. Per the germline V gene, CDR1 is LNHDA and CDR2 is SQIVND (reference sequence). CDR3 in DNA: TGTGCCAGTAGTATAATGGGCGGGGGGACGAACACCGGGGAGCTGTTTTTT. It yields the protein CASSIMGGGTNTGELFF.

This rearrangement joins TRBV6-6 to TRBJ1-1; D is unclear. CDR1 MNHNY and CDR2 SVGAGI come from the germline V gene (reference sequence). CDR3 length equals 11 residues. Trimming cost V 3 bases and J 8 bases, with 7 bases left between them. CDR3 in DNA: TGTGCCAGCAGTTATAGGGAGGAAGCTTTCTTT. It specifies CASSYREEAFF.